One sample yielded the 29 T cell receptor beta chains listed below, sequenced in a study of blood T cell repertoires in COVID-19. Only in-frame clones appear in the TCRdb table, and some are missing; sequencing was by immunoSEQ multiplex PCR. The sample yields some 220,000 clones, approximately 80% seen once. The sequencing sample was made of peripheral blood. These receptors originate from a woman aged 55-69 years with active or convalescent COVID-19.

The V and J genes are TRBV3-1 (or the pseudogene TRBV3-2) and TRBJ2-1, with a possible D match to TRBD1 (5 bases). This CDR3 contains 16 residues. CDR1 is LGHDT and CDR2 is YNNKEL in the germline V gene (reference sequence). V shed 4 bases and J shed 0 bases, with 13 bases lying between them. The CDR3 spells CASSLNQGSSYNEQFF. The CDR3 nucleotides read TGTGCCAGCAGCCTAAACCAGGGCAGCTCCTACAATGAGCAGTTCTTC.

The gene calls are TRBV6-1 and TRBJ2-1, with 12 nucleotides matching TRBD2. V lost 4 bases to trimming and J lost 8 bases; unmatched junction nucleotides: 9. CDR3 length equals 16 residues. In germline, CDR1 is MNHNS, CDR2 SASEGT. The CDR3 sequence is CASSARLAGEGDEQFF. Written as DNA, the CDR3 is TGTGCCAGCAGTGCCCGACTAGCGGGAGAGGGCGATGAGCAGTTCTTC.

CDR3 residues: CASSFGYRDKQPQHF. The CDR3, as DNA: TGTGCCAGCAGTTTCGGGTACAGGGACAAACAGCCCCAGCATTTT. The chain uses TRBV28 and TRBJ1-5; a possible D gene is TRBD1 (6 bases). With 3 bases removed from V and 7 bases from J, the gap between germline ends came to 16 bases. Germline CDR1 and CDR2: MDHEN and SYDVKM. The length of the CDR3 is 15 residues.

The genes are TRBV21-1 and TRBJ2-2; the table's D call of TRBD1 was not tested on the DNA. TRBV21-1 has pseudogene status. The CDR3 contains 19 residues. The CDR3 nucleotides read TGTGCCAGCAGCAAAGGGCGAATGGGACAGGGGGCGATGCCCGGGGAGCTGTTTTTT. The encoded protein is CASSKGRMGQGAMPGELFF.

V gene TRBV10-3 combines with J gene TRBJ1-1; D might be TRBD1 (6 bases). Germline V lookup: CDR1 ENHRY, CDR2 SYGVKD. The CDR3 is made up of 17 amino acids. Trimming pared 7 bases from V and 0 bases from J, leaving 21 bases between. DNA of the CDR3: TGTGCCATCACCCCCTCCGGGGGGCCGGTGGTGAACACTGAAGCTTTCTTT. Protein product: CAITPSGGPVVNTEAFF.

This chain uses TRBV7-9 with TRBJ2-5; 8 bases agree with TRBD2. The CDR3 length is 16 residues. V was clipped by 0 bases and J by 2 bases; unmatched bases: 5. Germline lookup yields CDR1 SEHNR and CDR2 FQNEAQ (reference sequence). The CDR3 spells CASSLAGGAGQETQYF. CDR3 in DNA: TGTGCCAGCAGCTTAGCCGGGGGGGCCGGGCAAGAGACCCAGTACTTC.

This rearrangement joins TRBV27 to TRBJ1-6; 7 nucleotides agree with TRBD1. V dropped 7 bases and J dropped 7; count of bases not matched to a gene: 7. This CDR3 contains 14 residues. Germline assignment: CDR1 MNHEY and CDR2 SMNVEV (reference sequence). CDR3 DNA: TGTGCCAGCAAGACGACAGGGAGAAATTCACCCCTCCACTTT. Translation: CASKTTGRNSPLHF.

The chain employs TRBV15 and TRBJ1-1; 8 bases line up with TRBD1. This CDR3 has 14 residues. Germline V gives CDR1 LNHNV, CDR2 YYDKDF (reference sequence). V was clipped by 2 bases and J by 4 bases; unmatched bases: 3. CDR3: CATSRSTGGTEAFF. CDR3 coding DNA: TGTGCCACCAGCAGATCCACAGGGGGCACTGAAGCTTTCTTT.

J is TRBJ1-2 and V is TRBV6-5; D perhaps matches TRBD1 (5 bases). With 6 bases removed from V and 4 bases from J, the gap between germline ends came to 9 bases. The CDR3 runs 12 residues. The germline CDR1 and CDR2 sequences are MNHEY and SVGAGI. The CDR3 loop reads CASRRRGYGYTF. DNA of the CDR3: TGTGCCAGCAGGCGGAGGGGCTATGGCTACACCTTC.

This rearrangement joins TRBV18 to TRBJ1-2; TRBD1 aligns across 9 bases. The germline V gene encodes CDR1 KGHSH and CDR2 LQKENI. Trimming cost V 6 bases and J 3 bases; bases outside gene matches: 14. The length of the CDR3 is 17 residues. The CDR3: CASSQNTGTGTHYGYTF. CDR3 DNA sequence: TGTGCCAGCTCTCAAAATACCGGGACAGGGACACACTATGGCTACACCTTC.

This clone was seen just once. The rearrangement uses TRBV5-1 and TRBJ1-1, with a possible D match to TRBD1 (6 bases). The CDR3 is 14 residues long. V lost 2 bases, J lost 0 bases, and 8 bases lay in between. Per the germline V gene, CDR1 is SGHRS and CDR2 is YFSETQ. CDR3 bases: TGCGCCAGCAGCTTCGGACAGCTGAACACTGAAGCTTTCTTT. Protein product: CASSFGQLNTEAFF. Together with reference TRBV5-1 and TRBJ1-1, the CDR3 gives the full variable domain: KAGVTQTPRYLIKTRGQQVTLSCSPISGHRSVSWYQQTPGQGLQFLFEYFSETQRNKGNFPGRFSGRQFSNSRSEMNVSTLELGDSALYLCASSFGQLNTEAFFGQGTRLTVV.

This chain joins TRBV11-2 and TRBJ1-1; D unresolved. From germline, CDR1 is SGHAT and CDR2 FQNNGV. V lost 5 bases and J 3 bases, leaving 10 bases between the germline ends. The CDR3 has 13 amino acids. The CDR3 loop reads CASSDGIHTEAFF. In DNA, the CDR3 is TGTGCCAGCAGCGACGGGATCCACACTGAAGCTTTCTTT.

This clone appeared a few times. This rearrangement joins TRBV30 to TRBJ1-6, with D unresolved. Trimming cost V 1 base and J 6 bases, with 7 bases left between them. Germline lookup yields CDR1 GTSNPN and CDR2 SVGIG (reference sequence). This CDR3 is built from 13 residues. The CDR3 bases are TGTGCCTGGAGTGGACATTTTAATTCACCCCTCCACTTT. Amino acid sequence: CAWSGHFNSPLHF.

The rearrangement links TRBV5-1 to TRBJ2-5; 9 positions match TRBD2. Looked up from germline, CDR1 is SGHRS and CDR2 is YFSETQ. The CDR3 extends over 15 amino acids. With V trimmed by 5 bases and J by 3 bases, 8 bases remained unmatched. In DNA form, the CDR3 reads TGCGCCAGCAGAACCCCGCGGGGGGGCGAAGAGACCCAGTACTTC. Translation: CASRTPRGGEETQYF.

This clone was found once. This rearrangement joins TRBV7-6 to TRBJ2-1, with a tentative D call TRBD1 (5 bases). This CDR3 is 14 amino acids long. Germline V gives CDR1 SGHVS, CDR2 FNYEAQ. V lost 1 base and J lost 4, with 8 bases in between. The CDR3 nucleotides read TGTGCCAGCAGCTTAGGGGGCACGTACAATGAGCAGTTCTTC. Amino acids: CASSLGGTYNEQFF.

V gene TRBV3-1 (or the pseudogene TRBV3-2) combines with J gene TRBJ2-1, with 9 bases that match TRBD2. The CDR3 is 16 amino acids. The germline V gene has CDR1 LGHDT and CDR2 YNNKEL (reference sequence). The J segment lost 6 bases and the V segment lost 6 bases, leaving 12 bases of the junction unmatched. The CDR3: CASRRGLAGNLNEQFF. In DNA, the CDR3 is TGTGCCAGCAGACGGGGCCTAGCGGGGAATCTCAATGAGCAGTTCTTC.

J is TRBJ2-1 and V is TRBV30; D is perhaps TRBD2 (7 bases). The CDR3 covers 15 residues. Germline CDR1 GTSNPN, CDR2 SVGIG (reference sequence). The V end lost 1 base, the J end lost 2 bases, and 12 bases lay between the germline ends. The CDR3 DNA is TGTGCCTGGAGTGGGACGCGGGGGCCCTACAATGAGCAGTTCTTC. Residues: CAWSGTRGPYNEQFF.

V and J are TRBV7-2 and TRBJ2-1; 8 bases match TRBD2. Germline loops: CDR1 SGHTA, CDR2 FQGNSA. The CDR3 consists of 16 residues. J gave up 4 bases and V 2 bases, and 7 bases lay outside the gene matches. The CDR3 here is CASSLTPLAAYNEQFF. The CDR3 coding sequence is TGTGCCAGCAGCTTAACTCCACTAGCGGCATACAATGAGCAGTTCTTC.

This clone was found once. The chain joins TRBV7-9 to TRBJ2-5; 9 nucleotides match TRBD1. After removal of 3 bases from V and 2 bases from J, the junction contained 1 base not matched to a gene. This CDR3 has 14 residues. The germline V gene encodes CDR1 SEHNR and CDR2 FQNEAQ (reference sequence). CDR3 protein: CASSLTGGQETQYF. CDR3 sequence (DNA): TGTGCCAGCAGCTTGACAGGGGGGCAAGAGACCCAGTACTTC. The full variable domain, completed using reference TRBV7-9 and TRBJ2-5, is DTGVSQNPRHKITKRGQNVTFRCDPISEHNRLYWYRQTLGQGPEFLTYFQNEAQLEKSRLLSDRFSAERPKGSFSTLEIQRTEQGDSAMYLCASSLTGGQETQYFGPGTRLLVL.

Remarks on this clone: One end of the junction varies from germline; a read error may be responsible. Here the CDR3 DNA reads TGTGCCAGCAGCCTAGCTAGCGGGGGCTACAATGAGCAGTTCTTC. Its translation is CASSLASGGYNEQFF. The rearrangement joins TRBV7-2 to TRBJ2-1; 10 nucleotides agree with TRBD2. The germline gives CDR1 SGHTA, CDR2 FQGNSA. The CDR3 has 15 amino acids. The whole variable domain, filled in from reference TRBV7-2 and TRBJ2-1, reads GAGVSQSPSNKVTEKGKDVELRCDPISGHTALYWYRQSLGQGLEFLIYFQGNSAPDKSGLPSDRFSAERTGGSVSTLTIQRTQQEDSAVYLCASSLASGGYNEQFFGPGTRLTVL.

CDR3 coding DNA: TGTGCCAGCAGCCAAGGAAAGGGGCTTGAAGCTTTCTTT. Protein sequence: CASSQGKGLEAFF. The chain is built from TRBV3-1 (or the pseudogene TRBV3-2) and TRBJ1-1, with TRBD1 as a possible D gene (5 bases). Deletions cut 1 base from V and 7 bases from J, with 10 bases between. CDR3 length equals 13 residues. In germline, CDR1 is LGHDT, CDR2 YNNKEL (reference sequence).

This chain links TRBV7-9 with TRBJ2-1; 16 nucleotides align to TRBD2. Germline V CDR1 and CDR2: SEHNR, FQNEAQ (reference sequence). V gave up 6 bases and J gave up 3 bases; unmatched junction bases: 8. The CDR3 has 18 amino acids. DNA for the CDR3: TGTGCCAGCAGATCCGGGACTAGCGGGGGGGCCGTCTACAATGAGCAGTTCTTC. Its translation: CASRSGTSGGAVYNEQFF.

The rearrangement uses TRBV19 and TRBJ2-2; 11 positions agree with TRBD2. The V and J ends lost 2 bases and 6 bases, in that order; junction bases with no gene match: 29. This CDR3 is built from 24 residues. Germline V gene lookup returns CDR1 LNHDA and CDR2 SQIVND (reference sequence). The CDR3 nucleotides read TGTGCCAGTAGTATATGGTTTACTAGCGGGAGCCCTACCCCTACTACCGGGGGGGCCGGGGAGCTGTTTTTT. It yields the protein CASSIWFTSGSPTPTTGGAGELFF.

The chain couples TRBV28 to TRBJ2-3; possible D gene TRBD2, 6 bases. Germline V gives CDR1 MDHEN, CDR2 SYDVKM. This CDR3 is 16 amino acids long. V was trimmed by 5 bases and J by 0 bases, leaving 15 bases between them. The CDR3 sequence: CASSGTSRPSTDTQYF. The CDR3 nucleotides read TGTGCCAGCAGTGGGACTTCCCGTCCGAGCACAGATACGCAGTATTTT.

The V call is TRBV4-1, the J call TRBJ2-7, with D perhaps TRBD1 (5 bases). CDR3 size: 15 residues. Germline V gene sequence: CDR1 MGHRA, CDR2 YSYEKL. Trimming cost V 1 base and J 3 bases, with 13 bases left between them. The CDR3 sequence: CASSQGSGISYEQYF. The CDR3 DNA reads as TGCGCCAGCAGCCAAGGTTCAGGGATAAGCTACGAGCAGTACTTC.

CDR3 region: CASRGHRGSIEAFF. The CDR3 coding sequence is TGTGCCAGCAGGGGTCACAGGGGCTCGATTGAAGCTTTCTTT. This chain connects TRBV2 to TRBJ1-1, with TRBD1 matching 7 bases. The CDR3 runs 14 residues. Germline-derived CDR1 and CDR2 are SNHLY and FYNNEI. Trimming removed 6 bases from V and 7 bases from J; junction bases left unmatched: 11.

This clone showed up just once. The chain employs TRBV6-2 or TRBV6-3 and TRBJ2-7; 7 bases align to TRBD1. This CDR3 has 13 residues. V lost 6 bases and J lost 7; bases outside the gene matches: 9. The germline V gene encodes CDR1 MNHEY and CDR2 SVGEGT. CDR3 residues: CASSAQGYGEQYF. CDR3 DNA: TGTGCCAGCAGCGCACAGGGGTATGGAGAGCAGTACTTC.

The chain combines TRBV30 with TRBJ2-2; D is undetermined. Germline CDR1 GTSNPN, CDR2 SVGIG (reference sequence). The CDR3 is 13 residues long. V was trimmed by 5 bases and J by 5 bases, leaving 12 bases between them. The CDR3 loop reads CAWAQTVTGELFF. The CDR3 coding sequence is TGTGCCTGGGCCCAAACAGTAACCGGGGAGCTGTTTTTT.

This chain uses TRBV4-2 with TRBJ2-1; TRBD2 aligns across 8 bases. CDR1 LGHNA and CDR2 YNFKEQ come from the germline V gene. The CDR3 loop spans 16 amino acids. V dropped 0 bases and J dropped 4; count of bases not matched to a gene: 5. CDR3 region: CASSQDRGGRYNEQFF. The CDR3 nucleotides are TGTGCCAGCAGCCAAGATCGGGGGGGGCGGTACAATGAGCAGTTCTTC.